This T cell receptor beta chain was recovered during a study of cytomegalovirus exposure and HLA in healthy donors. The CDR3 runs to 13 residues. V gave up 8 bases and J gave up 4 bases, with 14 bases separating them. Germline lookup yields CDR1 MNHEY and CDR2 SMNVEV (reference sequence). A multiplex PCR was run with 60 Vbeta primers and 13 Jbeta primers. TCRdb's copy holds only in-frame clones and misses some; the assay was immunoSEQ multiplex PCR. The table shows tens of thousands of clones, with roughly 84% occurring only once. Whole-study findings and limits: Some public TCRs appeared in many individuals, while most sequences were rare.

Concerning this clone itself: Its target is unknown.

The rearrangement links TRBV27 to TRBJ1-1; perhaps TRBD1 as D (6 bases). The source is a woman aged 25 to 39 in good health and CMV-seronegative. Specimen: PBMCs. This CDR3 reads CASYRQGSTEAFF. The CDR3 DNA sequence: TGTGCCAGCTATCGTCAGGGGAGCACTGAAGCTTTCTTT.